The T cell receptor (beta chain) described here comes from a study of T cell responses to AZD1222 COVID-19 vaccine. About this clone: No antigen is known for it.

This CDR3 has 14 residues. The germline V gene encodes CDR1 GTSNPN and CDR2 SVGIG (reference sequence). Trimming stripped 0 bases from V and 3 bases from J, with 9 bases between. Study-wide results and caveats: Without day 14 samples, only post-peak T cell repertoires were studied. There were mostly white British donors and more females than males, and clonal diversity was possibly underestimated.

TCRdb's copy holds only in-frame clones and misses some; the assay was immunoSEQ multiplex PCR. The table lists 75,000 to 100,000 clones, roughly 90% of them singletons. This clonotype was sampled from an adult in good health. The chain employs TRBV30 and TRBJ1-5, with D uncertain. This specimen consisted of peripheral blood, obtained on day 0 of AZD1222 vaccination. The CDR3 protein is CAWSVTGINQPQHF. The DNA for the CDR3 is TGTGCCTGGAGTGTAACCGGGATCAATCAGCCCCAGCATTTT.